Each of the 10 T cell receptor beta chains below was sequenced from the same sample in a study of cytomegalovirus exposure and HLA in healthy donors. 60 Vbeta and 13 Jbeta primers were used in PCR. The protocol was immunoSEQ multiplex PCR, while the TCRdb copy is restricted to in-frame clones and leaves out a portion. The table gives approximately 100,000 clones; the top ten clones make up about 0.59% of it. Material: PBMCs. Receptors were obtained from a middle-aged man in good health and CMV-seronegative.

The chain carries TRBV20-1 and TRBJ2-7; D gene unclear. Germline assignment: CDR1 DFQATT and CDR2 SNEGSKA (reference sequence). This CDR3 is built from 11 residues. V lost 3 bases and J lost 3, with 6 bases in between. The CDR3 DNA reads TGCAGTGCTAGCCCTATCTACGAGCAGTACTTC. Translated, it gives CSASPIYEQYF.

The genes are TRBV7-9 and TRBJ1-5; D not resolved. Germline V gene lookup returns CDR1 SEHNR and CDR2 FQNEAQ (reference sequence). The CDR3 length is 15 residues. The V gene lost 5 bases and the J gene lost 3 bases, with 14 bases spanning the gap. The CDR3 DNA reads TGTGCCAGCAGCCTTATGGCCGGAGACAATCAGCCCCAGCATTTT. Translated, it gives CASSLMAGDNQPQHF.

The CDR3 sequence is CASSYQGGNTEAFF. The DNA of the CDR3 is TGTGCCAGCAGTTACCAGGGGGGGAACACTGAAGCTTTCTTT. The chain links TRBV2 to TRBJ1-1, with TRBD1 identical over 7 bases. The CDR3 totals 14 residues. Germline V gives CDR1 SNHLY, CDR2 FYNNEI. With 5 bases clipped from V and 1 base from J, the junction kept 4 bases outside the gene matches. Based on the CDR3 plus reference TRBV2 and TRBJ1-1, the full variable domain is EPEVTQTPSHQVTQMGQEVILRCVPISNHLYFYWYRQILGQKVEFLVSFYNNEISEKSEIFDDQFSVERPDGSNFTLKIRSTKLEDSAMYFCASSYQGGNTEAFFGQGTRLTVV.

The chain is built from TRBV9 and TRBJ2-2; D is perhaps TRBD2 (6 bases). V was shortened by 2 bases and J by 0 bases, with 8 bases between the two germline ends. The CDR3 extends over 15 amino acids. Germline assignment: CDR1 SGDLS and CDR2 YYNGEE. The CDR3 is CASSVGTPNTGELFF. CDR3 DNA: TGTGCCAGCAGCGTCGGGACTCCGAACACCGGGGAGCTGTTTTTT.

The chain has TRBV25-1 and TRBJ1-2, with 7 bases lining up with TRBD1. The CDR3 spans 15 residues. Trimming took 1 base from V and 8 from J; bases not matched to a gene: 10. CDR1 and CDR2 from the germline V gene are MGHDK and SYGVNS. CDR3 protein: CASSEWSGGTKGYTF. Written as DNA, the CDR3 is TGTGCCAGCAGTGAATGGTCAGGGGGTACAAAAGGCTACACCTTC.

This chain connects TRBV15 to TRBJ2-1, with 8 bases lining up with TRBD2. The CDR3 is made up of 17 amino acids. V lost 0 bases to trimming and J lost 2 bases; unmatched junction nucleotides: 6. Germline values: CDR1 LNHNV, CDR2 YYDKDF (reference sequence). The CDR3 sequence is CATSRDRGGSAYNEQFF. The CDR3 region has the DNA TGTGCCACCAGCAGAGATCGGGGGGGGTCGGCCTACAATGAGCAGTTCTTC. The full variable domain, completed using reference TRBV15 and TRBJ2-1, is DAMVIQNPRYQVTQFGKPVTLSCSQTLNHNVMYWYQQKSSQAPKLLFHYYDKDFNNEADTPDNFQSRRPNTSFCFLDIRSPGLGDTAMYLCATSRDRGGSAYNEQFFGPGTRLTVL.

V usage is TRBV5-1 and J usage is TRBJ2-3; 10 nucleotides match TRBD2. After removal of 4 bases from V and 3 bases from J, the junction contained 5 bases not matched to a gene. The CDR3 runs 15 residues. Germline V gene sequence: CDR1 SGHRS, CDR2 YFSETQ. The CDR3 DNA reads TGCGCCAGCAGCCCCTTTAGCGGGAGGACAGATACGCAGTATTTT. Amino acids: CASSPFSGRTDTQYF.

The genes are TRBV9 and TRBJ2-1, with 10 bases lining up with TRBD2. The V gene end was trimmed by 0 bases and the J gene end by 9 bases; junction bases not matched to a gene: 9. CDR3 length: 16 amino acids. Per the germline V gene, CDR1 is SGDLS and CDR2 is YYNGEE. CDR3 protein: CASSVGIAGGPGEQFF. The CDR3, as DNA: TGTGCCAGCAGCGTAGGAATAGCGGGAGGCCCGGGTGAGCAGTTCTTC.

The J gene is TRBJ2-2, the V gene TRBV14, with 10 nucleotides matching TRBD2. V lost 4 bases and J lost 0; bases outside the gene matches: 2. Germline CDR1 and CDR2: SGHDN and FVKESK. The CDR3 is 16 amino acids. For the CDR3, the DNA is TGTGCCAGCAGCCGAGGACTAGCGGCGAACACCGGGGAGCTGTTTTTT. Translating gives CASSRGLAANTGELFF.

The V and J genes are TRBV5-5 and TRBJ1-1, with 7 bases aligning to TRBD1. This CDR3 is 13 amino acids long. Germline lookup yields CDR1 SGHKS and CDR2 YYEKEE (reference sequence). V was pared by 2 bases and J by 5 bases, with 3 bases of the junction left unmatched. This chain's CDR3 is CASSFLQGTEAFF. CDR3 bases: TGTGCCAGCAGCTTCTTACAGGGGACTGAAGCTTTCTTT.